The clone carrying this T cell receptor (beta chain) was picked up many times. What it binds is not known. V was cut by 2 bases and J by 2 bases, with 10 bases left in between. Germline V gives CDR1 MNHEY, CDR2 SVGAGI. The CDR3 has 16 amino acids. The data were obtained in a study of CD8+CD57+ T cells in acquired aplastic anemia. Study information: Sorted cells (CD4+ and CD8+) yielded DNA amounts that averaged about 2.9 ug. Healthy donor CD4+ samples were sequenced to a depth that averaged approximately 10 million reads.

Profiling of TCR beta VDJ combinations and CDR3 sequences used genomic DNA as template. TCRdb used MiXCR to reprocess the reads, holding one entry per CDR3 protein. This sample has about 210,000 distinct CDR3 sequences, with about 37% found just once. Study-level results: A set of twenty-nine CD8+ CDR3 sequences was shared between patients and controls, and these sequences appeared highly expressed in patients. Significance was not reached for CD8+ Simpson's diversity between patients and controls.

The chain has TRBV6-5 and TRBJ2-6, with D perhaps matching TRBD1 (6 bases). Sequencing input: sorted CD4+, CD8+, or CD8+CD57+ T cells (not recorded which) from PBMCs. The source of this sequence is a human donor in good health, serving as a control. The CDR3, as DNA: TGTGCCAGCAGTTACAGAGGACAGCCTGGGGCCAACGTCCTGACTTTC. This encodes CASSYRGQPGANVLTF.